The following is a T cell receptor (beta chain) sequence with its context. The entry originates in a study of blood T cell repertoires in COVID-19. About the research overall: There were acute and convalescent COVID-19 samples, and they came from the United States, Italy and Spain. Sample material is recorded as cDNA or gDNA derived from T cells, B-cell-depleted T cells, or PBMCs.

V lost 3 bases, J lost 8 bases, and 17 bases lay in between. This CDR3 has 15 residues. Per germline, CDR1 LNHDA and CDR2 SQIVND (reference sequence). Per the original data handling: Amplification with reference gene primers provided the estimates of nucleated cell counts. Data came from immunoSEQ multiplex PCR; TCRdb stores just in-frame clones and leaves some out. The V and J calls and clone size come from that table; D and trimming were worked out from the DNA. The sample shows roughly 230,000 clones, around 80% of them seen only once. The specimen was peripheral blood. The chain uses TRBV19 and TRBJ2-4, with D possibly matching TRBD2 (6 bases). This receptor was taken from a man between 35 and 55 years old with active or convalescent COVID-19. The CDR3 DNA is TGTGCCAGTAGTATGGGTTCGGGGGTAGGGGACATTCAGTACTTC. As protein: CASSMGSGVGDIQYF.